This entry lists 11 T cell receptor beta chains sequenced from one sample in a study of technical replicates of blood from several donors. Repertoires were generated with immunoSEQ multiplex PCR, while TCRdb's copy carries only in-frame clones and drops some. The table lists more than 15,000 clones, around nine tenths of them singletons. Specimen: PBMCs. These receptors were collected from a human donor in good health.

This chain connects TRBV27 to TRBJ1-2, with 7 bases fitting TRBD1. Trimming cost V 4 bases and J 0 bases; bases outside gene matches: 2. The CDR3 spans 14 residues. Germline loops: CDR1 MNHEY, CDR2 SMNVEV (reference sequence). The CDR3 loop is CASSWDRANYGYTF. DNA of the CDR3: TGTGCCAGCAGTTGGGACAGAGCTAACTATGGCTACACCTTC.

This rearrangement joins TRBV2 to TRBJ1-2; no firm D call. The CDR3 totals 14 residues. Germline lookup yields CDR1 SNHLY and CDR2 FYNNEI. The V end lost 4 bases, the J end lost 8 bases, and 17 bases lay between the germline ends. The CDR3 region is CASSGEWLIRGYTF. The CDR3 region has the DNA TGTGCCAGCAGTGGGGAGTGGCTAATCCGAGGCTACACCTTC. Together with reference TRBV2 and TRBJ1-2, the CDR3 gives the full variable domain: EPEVTQTPSHQVTQMGQEVILRCVPISNHLYFYWYRQILGQKVEFLVSFYNNEISEKSEIFDDQFSVERPDGSNFTLKIRSTKLEDSAMYFCASSGEWLIRGYTFGSGTRLTVV.

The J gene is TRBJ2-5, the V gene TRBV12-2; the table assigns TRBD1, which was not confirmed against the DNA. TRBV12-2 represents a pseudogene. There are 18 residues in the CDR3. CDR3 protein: CASRPAKGDRGDQETQYF. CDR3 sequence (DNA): TGTGCAAGTCGCCCCGCGAAAGGGGACAGGGGAGACCAAGAGACCCAGTACTTC.

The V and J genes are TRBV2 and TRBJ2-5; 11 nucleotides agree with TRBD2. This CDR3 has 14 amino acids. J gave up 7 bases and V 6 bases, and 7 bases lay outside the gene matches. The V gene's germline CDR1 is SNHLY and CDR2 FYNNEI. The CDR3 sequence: CASREGLAEGTQYF. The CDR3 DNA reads TGTGCCAGCAGAGAGGGACTAGCGGAAGGGACCCAGTACTTC.

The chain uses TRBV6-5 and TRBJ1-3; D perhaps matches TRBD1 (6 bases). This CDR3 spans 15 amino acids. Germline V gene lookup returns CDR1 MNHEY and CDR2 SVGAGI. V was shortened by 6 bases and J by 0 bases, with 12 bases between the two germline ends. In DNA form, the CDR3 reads TGTGCCAGCAGCCAAACAGGGATCTCTGGAAACACCATATATTTT. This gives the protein CASSQTGISGNTIYF.

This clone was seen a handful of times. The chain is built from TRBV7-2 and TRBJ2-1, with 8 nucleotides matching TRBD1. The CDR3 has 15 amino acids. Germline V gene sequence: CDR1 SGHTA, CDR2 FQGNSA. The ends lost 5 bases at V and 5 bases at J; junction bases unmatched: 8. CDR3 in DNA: TGTGCCAGCAGCCCCCTTTCGACAGGGGACAATGAGCAGTTCTTC. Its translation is CASSPLSTGDNEQFF.

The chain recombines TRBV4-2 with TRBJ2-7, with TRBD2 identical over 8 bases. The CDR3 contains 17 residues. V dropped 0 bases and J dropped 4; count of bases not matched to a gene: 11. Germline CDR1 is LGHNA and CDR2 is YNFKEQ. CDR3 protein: CASSQEGLAGFVYEQYF. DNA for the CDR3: TGTGCCAGCAGCCAAGAAGGGCTAGCGGGTTTCGTATACGAGCAGTACTTC.

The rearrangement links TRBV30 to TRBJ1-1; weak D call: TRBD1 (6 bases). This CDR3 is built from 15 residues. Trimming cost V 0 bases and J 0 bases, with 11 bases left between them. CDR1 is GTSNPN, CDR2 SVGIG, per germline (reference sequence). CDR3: CAWSVPGAMNTEAFF. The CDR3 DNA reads TGTGCCTGGAGTGTACCAGGGGCCATGAACACTGAAGCTTTCTTT.

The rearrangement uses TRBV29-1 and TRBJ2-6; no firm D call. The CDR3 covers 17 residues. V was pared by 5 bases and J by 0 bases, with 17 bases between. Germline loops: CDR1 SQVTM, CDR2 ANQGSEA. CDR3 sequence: CSVNEVDRFSGANVLTF. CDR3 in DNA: TGCAGCGTTAATGAGGTTGATAGGTTCTCTGGGGCCAACGTCCTGACTTTC.

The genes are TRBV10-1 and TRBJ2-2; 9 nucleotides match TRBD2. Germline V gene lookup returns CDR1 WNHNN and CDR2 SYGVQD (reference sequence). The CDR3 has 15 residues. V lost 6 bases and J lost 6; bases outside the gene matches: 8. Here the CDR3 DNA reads TGCGCCAGCAGCAAGCGGGAGGCGTCGGCCGGGGAGCTGTTTTTT. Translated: CASSKREASAGELFF.

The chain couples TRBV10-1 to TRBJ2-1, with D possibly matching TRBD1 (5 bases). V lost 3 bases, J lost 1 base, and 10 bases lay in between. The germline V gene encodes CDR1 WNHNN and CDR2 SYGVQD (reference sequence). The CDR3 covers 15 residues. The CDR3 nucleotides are TGCGCCAGCAGTGAAGGGGCAGTTTCCTACAATGAGCAGTTCTTC. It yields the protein CASSEGAVSYNEQFF.